These 27 T cell receptor beta chains were sequenced from one sample in a study of blood T cell repertoires in COVID-19. TCRdb keeps only in-frame clones here, not all; method: immunoSEQ multiplex PCR. The sample shows hundreds of thousands of clones, around four fifths of them seen only once. Input material: peripheral blood. All receptors come from an older woman with active or convalescent COVID-19.

The chain carries TRBV7-9 and TRBJ1-4; D possibly corresponds to TRBD1 (5 bases). The CDR3 sequence is 16 residues long. V dropped 1 base and J dropped 0 bases, with 9 bases sitting between them. CDR1 and CDR2 from the germline V gene are SEHNR and FQNEAQ (reference sequence). CDR3 sequence: CASSLGTSPTNEKLFF. CDR3 in DNA: TGTGCCAGCAGCTTAGGGACAAGTCCAACTAATGAAAAACTGTTTTTT.

The chain couples TRBV7-8 to TRBJ1-2; TRBD1 aligns across 7 bases. Trimming removed 5 bases from V and 6 bases from J; junction bases left unmatched: 6. The CDR3 is made up of 13 amino acids. Per the germline V gene, CDR1 is SGHVS and CDR2 is FQNEAQ. The CDR3 DNA sequence: TGTGCCAGCAGCGGTCGACAGGGCGATGGCTACACCTTC. It specifies CASSGRQGDGYTF.

The chain combines TRBV5-4 with TRBJ2-7; D perhaps matches TRBD1 (6 bases). The V end was cut by 4 bases, the J end by 2 bases, with 19 bases between. Germline values: CDR1 SGHNT, CDR2 YYREEE (reference sequence). The CDR3 loop spans 16 amino acids. The CDR3 coding sequence is TGTGCCAGCAGCCCAACCCCCTACAGGGCTACCTACGAGCAGTACTTC. It encodes CASSPTPYRATYEQYF.

A single count supports this clone. The CDR3 reads CASSPEGQGPEAFF. The CDR3 bases are TGTGCCAGCAGCCCAGAGGGACAGGGGCCTGAAGCTTTCTTT. The gene calls are TRBV9 and TRBJ1-1; 10 nucleotides line up with TRBD1. V shed 4 bases, J shed 6 bases, and the junction held 6 bases outside the gene matches. The germline V gene has CDR1 SGDLS and CDR2 YYNGEE. This CDR3 has 14 amino acids.

In DNA form, the CDR3 reads TGTGCCAGCAGTCCTAGGACCGTCGGACTAGCGGGGGGGTGGGATACGCAGTATTTT. Its protein product is CASSPRTVGLAGGWDTQYF. The V and J genes are TRBV28 and TRBJ2-3, with 15 bases identical to TRBD2. The CDR3 sequence is 19 residues long. From germline, CDR1 is MDHEN and CDR2 SYDVKM. Unmatched junction bases numbered 15, after V lost 5 bases and J lost 6 bases.

A note on this clone: This clone may be a read error of a much larger clone one base away. This sample includes further DNA sequences coding for the same CDR3. V gene TRBV7-9 combines with J gene TRBJ1-2, with TRBD1 matching over 7 bases. CDR1 and CDR2 (germline): SEHNR, FQNEAQ (reference sequence). This CDR3 has 13 residues. The V gene end was trimmed by 1 base and the J gene end by 4 bases; junction bases not matched to a gene: 0. For the CDR3, the DNA is TGTGCCAGCAGCTTAGGACAGGGCTATGGCTACACCTTC. Protein: CASSLGQGYGYTF.

V usage is TRBV9 and J usage is TRBJ2-5; 7 positions agree with TRBD1. The junction had 7 bases not matched to a gene; V was cut back by 4 bases and J by 1 base. CDR3 size: 15 residues. CDR1 SGDLS and CDR2 YYNGEE come from the germline V gene. CDR3 loop: CASSQGQAVQETQYF. CDR3 DNA: TGTGCCAGCAGCCAAGGACAGGCCGTCCAAGAGACCCAGTACTTC.

The sample holds a few counts of this clone. The genes are TRBV30 and TRBJ1-5, with a tentative D call TRBD1 (6 bases). Germline V gene data show CDR1 as GTSNPN and CDR2 as SVGIG (reference sequence). The CDR3 loop spans 14 amino acids. V was clipped by 2 bases and J by 4 bases, with 12 bases between them. CDR3 sequence: CAWSPAGTNQPQHF. The CDR3, as DNA: TGTGCCTGGAGTCCCGCAGGGACAAATCAGCCCCAGCATTTT.

The chain couples TRBV5-8 to TRBJ2-3; possibly TRBD1 for D (6 bases). V was clipped by 4 bases and J by 0 bases, with 15 bases between them. The CDR3 loop spans 16 amino acids. Germline loops: CDR1 SGHTS, CDR2 YDEGEE. CDR3 sequence: CASSTGTSTSTDTQYF. Here the CDR3 DNA reads TGTGCCAGCAGCACTGGGACATCAACTAGCACAGATACGCAGTATTTT.

Only a few counts were recorded for this clone. CDR3 nucleotides: TGTGCCAGCAGCGCCTCTGGCGGGGGGTGGGAGACCCAGTACTTC. It specifies CASSASGGGWETQYF. The J gene is TRBJ2-5, the V gene TRBV9, with 8 bases that match TRBD2. Unmatched junction bases numbered 9, after V lost 3 bases and J lost 5 bases. Germline CDR1 reads SGDLS; CDR2 reads YYNGEE. This CDR3 comprises 15 residues. The whole variable domain, filled in from reference TRBV9 and TRBJ2-5, reads DSGVTQTPKHLITATGQRVTLRCSPRSGDLSVYWYQQSLDQGLQFLIQYYNGEERAKGNILERFSAQQFPDLHSELNLSSLELGDSALYFCASSASGGGWETQYFGPGTRLLVL.

This clone was seen a single time. The chain couples TRBV5-5 to TRBJ2-3; 8 bases align to TRBD2. From germline, CDR1 is SGHKS and CDR2 YYEKEE (reference sequence). The CDR3 has 16 residues. With 5 bases clipped from V and 2 bases from J, the junction kept 10 bases outside the gene matches. In nucleotides, the CDR3 is TGTGCCAGCAGGCCCCTCGGGGGGGGTAACACAGATACGCAGTATTTT. Translated: CASRPLGGGNTDTQYF.

This clone was seen a few times. The chain couples TRBV3-1 (or the pseudogene TRBV3-2) to TRBJ2-2; 15 bases line up with TRBD2. The J segment lost 7 bases and the V segment lost 0 bases, leaving 6 bases of the junction unmatched. CDR3 size: 18 residues. Per the germline V gene, CDR1 is LGHDT and CDR2 is YNNKEL (reference sequence). This CDR3 is CASSQEPGLAGGGGELFF. The DNA for the CDR3 is TGTGCCAGCAGCCAAGAACCGGGACTAGCGGGGGGCGGCGGGGAGCTGTTTTTT.

The chain carries TRBV6-5 and TRBJ1-5; 7 positions agree with TRBD1. This CDR3 is built from 14 residues. Germline values: CDR1 MNHEY, CDR2 SVGAGI. J lost 3 bases, V lost 10 bases, and 9 bases had no gene match. Here the CDR3 reads CATLLGQNNQPQHF. The CDR3 nucleotides read TGTGCCACACTCTTGGGACAGAACAATCAGCCCCAGCATTTT.

The chain combines TRBV6-6 with TRBJ1-1, with 12 nucleotides matching TRBD1. The CDR3 consists of 17 residues. Germline CDR1 MNHNY, CDR2 SVGAGI (reference sequence). V trimming: 5 bases; J trimming: 0 bases; junction bases outside the gene matches: 7. The CDR3 coding sequence is TGTGCCAGCAGTCCCACCGGGACAGGGGGCTTGAACACTGAAGCTTTCTTT. It specifies CASSPTGTGGLNTEAFF.

The chain carries TRBV5-1 and TRBJ1-5; 11 nucleotides agree with TRBD1. CDR3 size: 16 residues. Germline V gene lookup returns CDR1 SGHRS and CDR2 YFSETQ. The ends lost 5 bases at V and 6 bases at J; junction bases unmatched: 10. The CDR3 nucleotides read TGCGCCAGCAGGCCTGAATGGACAGGGGGCGGTCAGCCCCAGCATTTT. Its protein product is CASRPEWTGGGQPQHF.

This rearrangement joins TRBV7-6 to TRBJ2-7, with D uncertain. Germline V CDR1 and CDR2: SGHVS, FNYEAQ. The V gene lost 6 bases and the J gene lost 4 bases, with 10 bases spanning the gap. The CDR3 has 12 residues. CDR3 region: CASSPNGYEQYF. The CDR3 coding sequence is TGTGCCAGCAGTCCTAACGGGTACGAGCAGTACTTC.

The rearrangement joins TRBV6-5 to TRBJ2-7; 7 bases are shared with TRBD1. From germline, CDR1 is MNHEY and CDR2 SVGAGI. V lost 3 bases to trimming and J lost 5 bases; unmatched junction nucleotides: 7. The CDR3 spans 14 residues. The CDR3 bases are TGTGCCAGCAGTTATTCACAGGGGACCCACGAGCAGTACTTC. Protein product: CASSYSQGTHEQYF.

The chain combines TRBV29-1 with TRBJ1-2, with D uncertain. The CDR3 is made up of 12 amino acids. Germline CDR1 and CDR2: SQVTM and ANQGSEA. CDR3 nucleotides: TGCAGTTATACCCGGGAAAACTATGGCTACACCTTC. The encoded protein is CSYTRENYGYTF. Looking up the rest from reference TRBV29-1 and TRBJ1-2 gives the full variable domain: SAVISQKPSRDICQRGTSLTIQCQVDSQVTMMFWYRQQPGQSLTLIATANQGSEATYESGFVIDKFPISRPNLTFSTLTVSNMSPEDSSIYLCSYTRENYGYTFGSGTRLTVV.

The rearrangement links TRBV6-5 to TRBJ2-2, with TRBD1 matching 8 bases. The junction had 2 bases not matched to a gene; V was cut back by 6 bases and J by 2 bases. This CDR3 spans 14 amino acids. Germline V gene lookup returns CDR1 MNHEY and CDR2 SVGAGI. The CDR3 region has the DNA TGTGCCAGCAGAGGACAGGGAAACACCGGGGAGCTGTTTTTT. Translating gives CASRGQGNTGELFF.

The gene calls are TRBV7-8 and TRBJ2-2; D gene uncertain. This CDR3 spans 14 amino acids. The germline CDR1 and CDR2 sequences are SGHVS and FQNEAQ. Between the trimmed V and J ends, which lost 0 bases and 5 bases, there was a span of 7 bases. The CDR3 coding sequence is TGTGCCAGCAGCTTAGCGTGGGCTACCGGGGAGCTGTTTTTT. Its protein product is CASSLAWATGELFF.

The chain has TRBV9 and TRBJ2-5, with a tentative D call TRBD1 (6 bases). The CDR3 consists of 16 residues. Germline V CDR1 and CDR2: SGDLS, YYNGEE. V was shortened by 0 bases and J by 5 bases, with 17 bases between the two germline ends. The CDR3 protein is CASSVDREGVPETQYF. CDR3 DNA: TGTGCCAGCAGCGTAGACAGAGAGGGGGTCCCGGAGACCCAGTACTTC.

This clone was observed a few times. The gene calls are TRBV5-1 and TRBJ2-3; TRBD1 might be the D (6 bases). V dropped 3 bases and J dropped 3 bases, with 11 bases sitting between them. Germline CDR1 SGHRS, CDR2 YFSETQ. CDR3 length equals 14 residues. The CDR3 DNA is TGCGCCAGCAGCTCACAGGGATGGACAGATACGCAGTATTTT. Encoded protein: CASSSQGWTDTQYF.

The V and J genes are TRBV30 and TRBJ2-2; weak D call: TRBD2 (5 bases). The CDR3 sequence is 13 residues long. Per germline, CDR1 GTSNPN and CDR2 SVGIG (reference sequence). V lost 0 bases to trimming and J lost 7 bases, with 9 bases between them. The CDR3: CAWSVLRVGELFF. The CDR3, as DNA: TGTGCCTGGAGTGTTTTGAGGGTCGGGGAGCTGTTTTTT.

The CDR3 DNA reads as TGCGCCAGCGAGAGAATATCAGGGCCTGGCACTGAAGCTTTCTTT. Its translation: CASERISGPGTEAFF. This rearrangement joins TRBV5-1 to TRBJ1-1; maybe TRBD1 (5 bases). Trimming left V 7 bases short and J 4 bases short, with 20 bases between. Germline V gives CDR1 SGHRS, CDR2 YFSETQ. This CDR3 comprises 15 residues.

This chain uses TRBV7-3 with TRBJ1-2; tentative D call: TRBD1 (6 bases). The CDR3 length is 15 residues. Germline values: CDR1 SGHTA, CDR2 FQGTGA. V gave up 4 bases and J gave up 8 bases, with 20 bases separating them. The CDR3 reads CASSSNSALTGGYTF. CDR3 nucleotides: TGTGCCAGCAGCTCCAACTCAGCACTCACAGGGGGCTACACCTTC.

The rearrangement joins TRBV7-3 to TRBJ1-1, with TRBD1 identical over 10 bases. Trimming at V came to 4 bases and at J to 4 bases, leaving 3 bases not matched to a gene. CDR3 size: 14 residues. The germline V gene encodes CDR1 SGHTA and CDR2 FQGTGA. This CDR3 reads CASSSTGGVTEAFF. DNA of the CDR3: TGTGCCAGCAGCTCGACAGGGGGCGTCACTGAAGCTTTCTTT.

This rearrangement joins TRBV10-1 to TRBJ1-6; 10 bases are a match to TRBD1. The CDR3 runs 20 residues. CDR1 is WNHNN and CDR2 is SYGVQD in the germline V gene (reference sequence). V was pared by 0 bases and J by 10 bases, with 18 bases of the junction left unmatched. CDR3: CASSESAYTGQGVGDSPLHF. The CDR3 DNA reads as TGCGCCAGCAGTGAGTCGGCGTATACAGGACAGGGGGTAGGCGACTCACCCCTCCACTTT.